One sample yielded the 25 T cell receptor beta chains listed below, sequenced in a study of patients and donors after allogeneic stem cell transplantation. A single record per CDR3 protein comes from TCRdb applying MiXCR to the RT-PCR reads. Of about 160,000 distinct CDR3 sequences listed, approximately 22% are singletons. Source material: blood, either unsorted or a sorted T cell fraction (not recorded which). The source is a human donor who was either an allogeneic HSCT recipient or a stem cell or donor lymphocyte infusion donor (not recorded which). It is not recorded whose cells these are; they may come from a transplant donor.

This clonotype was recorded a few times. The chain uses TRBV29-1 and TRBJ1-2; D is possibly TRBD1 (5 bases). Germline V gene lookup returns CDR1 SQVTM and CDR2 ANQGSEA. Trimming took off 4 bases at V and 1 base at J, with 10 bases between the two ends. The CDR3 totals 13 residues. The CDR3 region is CSVGLGVNYGYTF. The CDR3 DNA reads TGCAGCGTTGGATTAGGGGTTAACTATGGCTACACCTTC.

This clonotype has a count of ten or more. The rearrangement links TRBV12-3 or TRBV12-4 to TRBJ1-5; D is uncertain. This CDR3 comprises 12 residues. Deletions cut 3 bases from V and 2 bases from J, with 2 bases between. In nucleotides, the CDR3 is TGTGCCAGCAGTTTTGGCAATCAGCCCCAGCATTTT. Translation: CASSFGNQPQHF.

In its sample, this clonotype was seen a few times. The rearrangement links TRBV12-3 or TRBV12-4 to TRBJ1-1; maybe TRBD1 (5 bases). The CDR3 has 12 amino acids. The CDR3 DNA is TGTGCGAGCGGGGGGATGGACACTGAAGCTTTCTTT. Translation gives CASGGMDTEAFF.

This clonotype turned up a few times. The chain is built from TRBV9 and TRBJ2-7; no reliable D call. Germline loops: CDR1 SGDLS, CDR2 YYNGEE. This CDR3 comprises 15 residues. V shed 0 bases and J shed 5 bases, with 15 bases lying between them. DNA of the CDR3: TGTGCCAGCAGCGTAGAAGGGCAGCTAGGCCACGAGCAGTACTTC. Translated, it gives CASSVEGQLGHEQYF. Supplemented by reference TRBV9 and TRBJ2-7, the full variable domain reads DSGVTQTPKHLITATGQRVTLRCSPRSGDLSVYWYQQSLDQGLQFLIQYYNGEERAKGNILERFSAQQFPDLHSELNLSSLELGDSALYFCASSVEGQLGHEQYFGPGTRLTVT.

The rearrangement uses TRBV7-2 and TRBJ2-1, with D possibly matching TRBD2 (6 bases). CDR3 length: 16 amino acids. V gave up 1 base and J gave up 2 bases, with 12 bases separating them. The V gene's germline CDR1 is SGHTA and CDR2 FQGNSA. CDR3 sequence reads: CASSLVRGFTYNEQFF. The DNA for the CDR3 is TGTGCCAGCAGCTTAGTGCGGGGTTTCACCTACAATGAGCAGTTCTTC.

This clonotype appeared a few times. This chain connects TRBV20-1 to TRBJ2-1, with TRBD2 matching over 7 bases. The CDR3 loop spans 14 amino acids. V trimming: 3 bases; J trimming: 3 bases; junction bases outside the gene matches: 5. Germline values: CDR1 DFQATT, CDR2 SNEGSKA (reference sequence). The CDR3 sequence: CSASPLAVYNEQFF. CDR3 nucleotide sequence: TGCAGTGCTAGTCCCCTAGCGGTCTACAATGAGCAGTTCTTC.

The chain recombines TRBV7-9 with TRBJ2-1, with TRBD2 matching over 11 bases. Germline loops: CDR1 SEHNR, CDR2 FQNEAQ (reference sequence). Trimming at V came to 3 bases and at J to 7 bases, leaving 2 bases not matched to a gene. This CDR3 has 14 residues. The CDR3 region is CASSFPSGRNEQFF. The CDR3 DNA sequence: TGTGCCAGCAGCTTCCCTAGCGGGAGGAATGAGCAGTTCTTC.

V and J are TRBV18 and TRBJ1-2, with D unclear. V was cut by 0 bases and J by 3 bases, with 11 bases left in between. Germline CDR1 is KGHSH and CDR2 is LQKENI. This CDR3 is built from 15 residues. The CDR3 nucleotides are TGTGCCAGCTCACCACCGATCCTTATACACTATGGCTACACCTTC. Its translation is CASSPPILIHYGYTF. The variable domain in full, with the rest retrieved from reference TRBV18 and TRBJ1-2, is NAGVMQNPRHLVRRRGQEARLRCSPMKGHSHVYWYRQLPEEGLKFMVYLQKENIIDESGMPKERFSAEFPKEGPSILRIQQVVRGDSAAYFCASSPPILIHYGYTFGSGTRLTVV.

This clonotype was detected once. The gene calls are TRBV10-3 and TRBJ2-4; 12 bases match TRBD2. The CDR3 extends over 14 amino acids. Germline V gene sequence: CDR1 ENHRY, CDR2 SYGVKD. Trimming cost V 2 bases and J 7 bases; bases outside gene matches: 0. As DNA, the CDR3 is TGTGCCATCAGTGAGACTAGCGGGGGGAACATTCAGTACTTC. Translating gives CAISETSGGNIQYF.

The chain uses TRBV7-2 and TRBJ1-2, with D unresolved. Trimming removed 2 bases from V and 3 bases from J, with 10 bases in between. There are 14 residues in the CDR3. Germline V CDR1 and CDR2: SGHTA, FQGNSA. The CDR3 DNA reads TGTGCCAGCAGCTTAAGGCCGGGAGACTATGGCTACACCTTC. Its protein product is CASSLRPGDYGYTF.

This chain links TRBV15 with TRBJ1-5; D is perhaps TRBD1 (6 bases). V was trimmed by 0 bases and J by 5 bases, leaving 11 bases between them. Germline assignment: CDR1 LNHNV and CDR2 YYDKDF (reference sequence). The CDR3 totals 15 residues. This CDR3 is CATSRDGQGYQPQHF. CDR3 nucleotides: TGTGCCACCAGCAGAGATGGGCAGGGGTATCAGCCCCAGCATTTT.

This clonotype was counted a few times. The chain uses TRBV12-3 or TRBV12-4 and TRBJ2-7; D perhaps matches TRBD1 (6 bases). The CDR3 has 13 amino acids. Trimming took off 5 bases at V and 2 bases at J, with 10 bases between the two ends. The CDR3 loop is CASSPRQAYEQYF. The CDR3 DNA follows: TGTGCCAGCAGTCCACGACAGGCCTACGAGCAGTACTTC.

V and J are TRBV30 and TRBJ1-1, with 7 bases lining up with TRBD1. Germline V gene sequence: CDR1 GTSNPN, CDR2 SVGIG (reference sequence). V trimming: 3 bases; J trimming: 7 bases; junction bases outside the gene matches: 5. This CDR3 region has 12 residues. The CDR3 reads CAWSPQGGEAFF. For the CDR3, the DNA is TGTGCCTGGAGCCCCCAGGGGGGTGAAGCTTTCTTT.

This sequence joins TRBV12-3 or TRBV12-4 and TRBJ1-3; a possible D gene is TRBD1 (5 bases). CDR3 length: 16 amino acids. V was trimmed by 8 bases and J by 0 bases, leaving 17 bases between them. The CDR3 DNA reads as TGTGCCAGCGGATACCGGACACACCGCTCTGGAAACACCATATATTTT. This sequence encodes CASGYRTHRSGNTIYF.

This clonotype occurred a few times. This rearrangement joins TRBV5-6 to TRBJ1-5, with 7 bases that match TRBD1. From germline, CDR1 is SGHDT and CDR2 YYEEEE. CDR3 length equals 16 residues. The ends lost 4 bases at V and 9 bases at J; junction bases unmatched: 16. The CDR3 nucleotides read TGTGCCAGCAGCCGCGACAGGGAAGAAGGCTTTCGGCCCCAGCATTTT. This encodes CASSRDREEGFRPQHF.

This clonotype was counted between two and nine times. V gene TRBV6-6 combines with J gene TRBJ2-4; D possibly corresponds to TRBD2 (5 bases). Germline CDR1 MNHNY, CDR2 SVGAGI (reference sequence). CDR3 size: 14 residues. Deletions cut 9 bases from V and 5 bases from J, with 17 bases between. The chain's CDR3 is CARRAEGSQNIQYF. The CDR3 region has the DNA TGTGCCAGGCGGGCCGAAGGTAGTCAAAACATTCAGTACTTC.

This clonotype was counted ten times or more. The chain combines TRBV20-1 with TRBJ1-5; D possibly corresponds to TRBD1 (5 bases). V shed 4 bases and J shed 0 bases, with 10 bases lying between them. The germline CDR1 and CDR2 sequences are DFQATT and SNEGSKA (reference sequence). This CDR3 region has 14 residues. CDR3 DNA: TGCAGTGCTATAAGGGGTTATAGCAATCAGCCCCAGCATTTT. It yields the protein CSAIRGYSNQPQHF.

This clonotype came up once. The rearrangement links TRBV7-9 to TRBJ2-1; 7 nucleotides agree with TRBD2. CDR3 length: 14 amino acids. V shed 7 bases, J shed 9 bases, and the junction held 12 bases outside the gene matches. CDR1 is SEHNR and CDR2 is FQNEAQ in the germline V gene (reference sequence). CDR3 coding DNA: TGTGCCAGCATTGACTGGCGGGAGCTGGCTGAGCAGTTCTTC. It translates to CASIDWRELAEQFF. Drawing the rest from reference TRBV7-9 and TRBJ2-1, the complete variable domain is DTGVSQNPRHKITKRGQNVTFRCDPISEHNRLYWYRQTLGQGPEFLTYFQNEAQLEKSRLLSDRFSAERPKGSFSTLEIQRTEQGDSAMYLCASIDWRELAEQFFGPGTRLTVL.

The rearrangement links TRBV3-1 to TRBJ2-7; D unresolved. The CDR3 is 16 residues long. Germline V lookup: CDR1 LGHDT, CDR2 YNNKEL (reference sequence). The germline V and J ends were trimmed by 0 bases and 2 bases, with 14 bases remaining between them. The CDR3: CASSQDLGLFTYEQYF. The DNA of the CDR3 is TGTGCCAGCAGCCAAGATTTGGGCCTCTTTACCTACGAGCAGTACTTC.

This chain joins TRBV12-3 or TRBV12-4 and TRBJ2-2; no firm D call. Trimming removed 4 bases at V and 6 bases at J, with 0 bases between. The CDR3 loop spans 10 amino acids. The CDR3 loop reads CASSSGELFF. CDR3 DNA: TGTGCCAGCAGTTCCGGGGAGCTGTTTTTT.

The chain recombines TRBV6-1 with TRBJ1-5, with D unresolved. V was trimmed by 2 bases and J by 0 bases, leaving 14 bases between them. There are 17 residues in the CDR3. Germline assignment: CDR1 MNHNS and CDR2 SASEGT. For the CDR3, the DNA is TGTGCCAGCAGTGAAATTGAGGGCACAAATAGCAATCAGCCCCAGCATTTT. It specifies CASSEIEGTNSNQPQHF.

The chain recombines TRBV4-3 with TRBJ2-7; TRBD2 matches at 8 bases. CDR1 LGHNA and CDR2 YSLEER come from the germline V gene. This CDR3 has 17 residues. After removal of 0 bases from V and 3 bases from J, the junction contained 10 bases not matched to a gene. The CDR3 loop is CASSQEGKAGEYYEQYF. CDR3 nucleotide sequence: TGCGCCAGCAGCCAAGAAGGCAAAGCGGGAGAGTACTACGAGCAGTACTTC.

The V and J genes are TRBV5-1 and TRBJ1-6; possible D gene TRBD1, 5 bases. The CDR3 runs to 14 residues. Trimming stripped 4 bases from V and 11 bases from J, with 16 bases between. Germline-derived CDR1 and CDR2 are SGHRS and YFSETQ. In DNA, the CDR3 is TGCGCCAGCAGCCCCCGGGACGCCGCAGCACCCCTCCACTTT. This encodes CASSPRDAAAPLHF.

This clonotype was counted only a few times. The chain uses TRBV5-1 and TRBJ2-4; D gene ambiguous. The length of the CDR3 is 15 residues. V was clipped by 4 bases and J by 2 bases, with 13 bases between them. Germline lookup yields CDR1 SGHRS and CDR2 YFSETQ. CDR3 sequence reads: CASSRTSVPKNIQYF. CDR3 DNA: TGCGCCAGCAGCCGCACAAGCGTGCCCAAAAACATTCAGTACTTC.

The CDR3 coding sequence is TGTGCCAGCAGCCAAATTGGGGAGACCCAGTACTTC. It specifies CASSQIGETQYF. The chain employs TRBV4-2 and TRBJ2-5; no clear D gene. This CDR3 is 12 amino acids long. Germline V gives CDR1 LGHNA, CDR2 YNFKEQ. The V and J ends lost 2 bases and 5 bases respectively, with 6 bases between them.